What follows are 4 T cell receptor beta chains derived from one specimen sequenced in a study of cytomegalovirus exposure and HLA in healthy donors. TCRdb's copy holds only in-frame clones and misses some; the assay was immunoSEQ multiplex PCR. The data hold some 180,000 clones, with about 89% observed a single time. The sample consisted of PBMCs. These receptors came from a man aged 25-40 years in good health and CMV-seropositive.

The chain recombines TRBV29-1 with TRBJ2-7; 7 bases map to TRBD1. The germline V gene encodes CDR1 SQVTM and CDR2 ANQGSEA. Trimming at V came to 5 bases and at J to 1 base, leaving 5 bases not matched to a gene. The CDR3 is 13 residues long. The DNA of the CDR3 is TGCAGCGTTATGACAGGGTCTTCCTACGAGCAGTACTTC. Translating it yields CSVMTGSSYEQYF.

This clone was recorded a few times. Additional DNA sequences in this sample encode the identical CDR3. The chain uses TRBV9 and TRBJ2-3, with D unclear. Germline CDR1 is SGDLS and CDR2 is YYNGEE. The CDR3 spans 12 residues. V was clipped by 0 bases and J by 5 bases, with 4 bases between them. CDR3 DNA sequence: TGTGCCAGCAGCGTAGGGGGAGATACGCAGTATTTT. Encoded protein: CASSVGGDTQYF.

The rearrangement links TRBV10-1 to TRBJ2-5, with TRBD1 matching 8 bases. J lost 5 bases, V lost 2 bases, and 7 bases had no gene match. Germline CDR1 reads WNHNN; CDR2 reads SYGVQD (reference sequence). The CDR3 covers 15 residues. CDR3 region: CASSEAWTGRETQYF. As DNA, the CDR3 is TGCGCCAGCAGTGAGGCCTGGACAGGGAGGGAGACCCAGTACTTC.

The chain employs TRBV5-6 and TRBJ2-3; D remains ambiguous. CDR1 and CDR2 from the germline V gene are SGHDT and YYEEEE. With 0 bases removed from V and 2 bases from J, the gap between germline ends came to 1 base. CDR3 length equals 12 residues. CDR3 amino acids: CASSLVTDTQYF. The DNA of the CDR3 is TGTGCCAGCAGCTTGGTCACAGATACGCAGTATTTT.